This T cell receptor beta chain was captured by sequencing in a study of blood T cells in healthy people across ages. The second PCR ran roughly 6 to 11 cycles with a sample-barcoded 5' primer and J-beta primers. From the 5' RACE reads, TCRdb called clonotypes with MiXCR, one entry per CDR3 protein. The sample yields about 1,400,000 distinct CDR3 sequences, 40% to 50% seen once. This clonotype was picked up a small number of times. The sample consisted of blood. This receptor was identified in a young woman in good health.

The CDR3 reads CSAHRDRYNEQFF. The CDR3 coding sequence is TGCAGTGCTCACCGGGACCGTTACAATGAGCAGTTCTTC. The chain uses TRBV20-1 and TRBJ2-1; D may match TRBD1 or TRBD2 (5 bases each). Looked up from germline, CDR1 is DFQATT and CDR2 is SNEGSKA (reference sequence). V dropped 5 bases and J dropped 4 bases, with 12 bases sitting between them. The CDR3 spans 13 residues.